This T cell receptor beta chain was retrieved from a study of early T cells in non-severe SARS-CoV-2 infection. Trimming removed 6 bases from V and 5 bases from J; junction bases left unmatched: 4. This CDR3 has 14 amino acids. In the library, individual cDNA molecules carried attached unique molecular identifiers. TCRdb called the 5' RACE reads again in MiXCR, with one record for every CDR3 protein. This table holds about 53,000 distinct CDR3 sequences, about 12% found once. Concerning this clonotype itself: Its matching antigen is unknown.

Study-level results: Clonotype matching in VDJdb favored anti-spike CD8 responses and did not capture private and CD4 specificities.

The V and J genes are TRBV12-3 or TRBV12-4 and TRBJ2-1; 10 bases align to TRBD2. The source material was whole blood, sampled at baseline. The receptor's source is an adult who was a healthcare worker with PCR-confirmed SARS-CoV-2 infection or an uninfected control (not recorded which). The CDR3 is CASSRTSGNNEQFF. CDR3 in DNA: TGTGCCAGCAGCCGGACTAGCGGTAACAATGAGCAGTTCTTC.